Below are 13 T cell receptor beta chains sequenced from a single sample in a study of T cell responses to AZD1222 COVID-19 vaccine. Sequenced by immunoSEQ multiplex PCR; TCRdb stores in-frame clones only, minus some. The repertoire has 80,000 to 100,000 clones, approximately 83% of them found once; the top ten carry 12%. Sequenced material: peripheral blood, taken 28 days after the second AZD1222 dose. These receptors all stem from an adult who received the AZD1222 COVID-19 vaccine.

CDR3 amino acids: CASSLRQTGPNTEAFF. The CDR3 DNA follows: TGTGCCAGCAGCCTTCGACAGACCGGACCTAACACTGAAGCTTTCTTT. V gene TRBV3-1 (or the pseudogene TRBV3-2) combines with J gene TRBJ1-1, with a tentative D call TRBD1 (5 bases). CDR3 size: 16 residues. V was trimmed by 4 bases and J by 2 bases, leaving 17 bases between them. In germline, CDR1 is LGHDT, CDR2 YNNKEL (reference sequence).

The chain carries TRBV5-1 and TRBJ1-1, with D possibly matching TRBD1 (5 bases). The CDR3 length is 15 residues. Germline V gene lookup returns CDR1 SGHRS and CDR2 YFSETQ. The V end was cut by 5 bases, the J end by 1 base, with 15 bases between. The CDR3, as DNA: TGCGCCAGCAGATGGGGCTCAACAGAGAACACTGAAGCTTTCTTT. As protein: CASRWGSTENTEAFF.

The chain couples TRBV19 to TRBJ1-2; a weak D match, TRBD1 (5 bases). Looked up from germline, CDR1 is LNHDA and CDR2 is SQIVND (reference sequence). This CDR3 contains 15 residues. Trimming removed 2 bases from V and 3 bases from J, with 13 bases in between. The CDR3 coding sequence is TGTGCCAGTAGTATATGGGACGGGGTGGACTATGGCTACACCTTC. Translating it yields CASSIWDGVDYGYTF.

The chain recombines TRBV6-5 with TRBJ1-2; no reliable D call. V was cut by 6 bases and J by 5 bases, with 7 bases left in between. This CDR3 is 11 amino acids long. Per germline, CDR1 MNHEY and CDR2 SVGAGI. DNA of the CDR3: TGTGCCAGCAGGGGGTTATATGGCTACACCTTC. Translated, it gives CASRGLYGYTF.

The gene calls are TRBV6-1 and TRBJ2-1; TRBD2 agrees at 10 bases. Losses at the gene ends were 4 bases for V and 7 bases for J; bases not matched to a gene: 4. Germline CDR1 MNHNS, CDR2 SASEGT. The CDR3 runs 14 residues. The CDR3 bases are TGTGCCAGCAGTGTAGCGGGGGGCAGGAATGAGCAGTTCTTC. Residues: CASSVAGGRNEQFF.

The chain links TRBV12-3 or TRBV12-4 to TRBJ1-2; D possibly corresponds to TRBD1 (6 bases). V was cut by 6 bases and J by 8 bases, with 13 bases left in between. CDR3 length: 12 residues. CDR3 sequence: CASRSPRGGYTF. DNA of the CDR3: TGTGCCAGCAGGTCTCCAAGGGGGGGCTACACCTTC.

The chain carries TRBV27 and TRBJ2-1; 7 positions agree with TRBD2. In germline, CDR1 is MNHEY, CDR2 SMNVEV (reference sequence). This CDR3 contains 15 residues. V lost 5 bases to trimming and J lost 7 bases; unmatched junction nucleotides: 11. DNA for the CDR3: TGTGCCAGCAGTGTTAGCGGACTAGGGATAAATGAGCAGTTCTTC. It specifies CASSVSGLGINEQFF.

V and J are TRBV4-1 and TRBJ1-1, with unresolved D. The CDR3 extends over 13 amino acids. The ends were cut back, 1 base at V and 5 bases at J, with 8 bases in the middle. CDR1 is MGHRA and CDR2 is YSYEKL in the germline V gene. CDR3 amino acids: CASSQVGGTEAFF. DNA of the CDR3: TGCGCCAGCAGCCAAGTCGGAGGAACTGAAGCTTTCTTT.

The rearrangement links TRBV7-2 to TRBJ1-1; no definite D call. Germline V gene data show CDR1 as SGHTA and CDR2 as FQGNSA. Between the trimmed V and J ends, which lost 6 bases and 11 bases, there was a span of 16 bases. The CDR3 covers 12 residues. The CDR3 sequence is CASRRSGLGAFF. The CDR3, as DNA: TGTGCCAGCAGACGTTCGGGCCTAGGGGCTTTCTTT.

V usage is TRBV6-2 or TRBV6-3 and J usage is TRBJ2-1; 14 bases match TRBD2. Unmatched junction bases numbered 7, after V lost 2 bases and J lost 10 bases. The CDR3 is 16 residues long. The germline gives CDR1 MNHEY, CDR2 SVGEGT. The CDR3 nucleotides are TGTGCCAGCAGTTACAGACTAGCGGGAGGGCCGGGGGAGCAGTTCTTC. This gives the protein CASSYRLAGGPGEQFF.

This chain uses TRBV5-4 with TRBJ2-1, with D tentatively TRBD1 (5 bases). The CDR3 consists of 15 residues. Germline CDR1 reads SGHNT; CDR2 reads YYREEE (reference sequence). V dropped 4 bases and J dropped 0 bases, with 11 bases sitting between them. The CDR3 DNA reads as TGTGCCAGCAGCCAGACAGTGAGCTCCTACAATGAGCAGTTCTTC. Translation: CASSQTVSSYNEQFF.

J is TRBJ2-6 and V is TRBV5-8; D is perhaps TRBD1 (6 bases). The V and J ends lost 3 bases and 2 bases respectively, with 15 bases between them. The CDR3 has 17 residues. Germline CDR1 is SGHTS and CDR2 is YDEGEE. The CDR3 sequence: CASSSRTGLTGANVLTF. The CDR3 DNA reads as TGTGCCAGCAGCTCTCGAACAGGGCTTACTGGGGCCAACGTCCTGACTTTC. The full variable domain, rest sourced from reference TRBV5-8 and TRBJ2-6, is EAGVTQSPTHLIKTRGQQATLRCSPISGHTSVYWYQQALGLGLQFLLWYDEGEERNRGNFPPRFSGRQFPNYSSELNVNALELEDSALYLCASSSRTGLTGANVLTFGAGSRLTVL.

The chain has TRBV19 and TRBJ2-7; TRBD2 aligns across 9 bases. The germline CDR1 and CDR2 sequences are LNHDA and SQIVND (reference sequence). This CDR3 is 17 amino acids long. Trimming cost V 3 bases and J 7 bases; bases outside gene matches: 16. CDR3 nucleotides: TGTGCCAGTAGTATGGGGCACGCGGGAGGGCCTTTAGAAGAGCAGTACTTC. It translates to CASSMGHAGGPLEEQYF. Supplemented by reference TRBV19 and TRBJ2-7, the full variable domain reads DGGITQSPKYLFRKEGQNVTLSCEQNLNHDAMYWYRQDPGQGLRLIYYSQIVNDFQKGDIAEGYSVSREKKESFPLTVTSAQKNPTAFYLCASSMGHAGGPLEEQYFGPGTRLTVT.